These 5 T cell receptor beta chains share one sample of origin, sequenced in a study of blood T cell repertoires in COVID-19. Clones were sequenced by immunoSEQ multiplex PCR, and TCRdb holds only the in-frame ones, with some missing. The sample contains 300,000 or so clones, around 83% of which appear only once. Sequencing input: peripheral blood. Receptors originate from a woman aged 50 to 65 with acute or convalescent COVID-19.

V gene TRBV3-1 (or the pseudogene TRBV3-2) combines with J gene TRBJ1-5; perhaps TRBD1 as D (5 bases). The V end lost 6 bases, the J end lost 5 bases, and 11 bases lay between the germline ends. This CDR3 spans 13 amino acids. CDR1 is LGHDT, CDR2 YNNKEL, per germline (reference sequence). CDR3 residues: CASSIGADQPQHF. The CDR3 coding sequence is TGTGCCAGCAGTATAGGGGCGGATCAGCCCCAGCATTTT.

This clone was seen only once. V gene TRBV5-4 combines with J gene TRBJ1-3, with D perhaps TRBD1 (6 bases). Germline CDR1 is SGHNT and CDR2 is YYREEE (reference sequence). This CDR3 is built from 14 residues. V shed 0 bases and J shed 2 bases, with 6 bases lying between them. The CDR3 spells CASSLGGPGNTIYF. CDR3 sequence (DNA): TGTGCCAGCAGCTTGGGGGGGCCTGGAAACACCATATATTTT. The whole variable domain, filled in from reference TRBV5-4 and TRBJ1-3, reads ETGVTQSPTHLIKTRGQQVTLRCSSQSGHNTVSWYQQALGQGPQFIFQYYREEENGRGNFPPRFSGLQFPNYSSELNVNALELDDSALYLCASSLGGPGNTIYFGEGSWLTVV.

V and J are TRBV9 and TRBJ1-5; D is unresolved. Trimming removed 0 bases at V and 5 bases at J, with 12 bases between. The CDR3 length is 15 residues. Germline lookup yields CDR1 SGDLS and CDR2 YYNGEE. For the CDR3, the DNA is TGTGCCAGCAGCGTAGGGCCGGCCCGGGATCAGCCCCAGCATTTT. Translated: CASSVGPARDQPQHF.

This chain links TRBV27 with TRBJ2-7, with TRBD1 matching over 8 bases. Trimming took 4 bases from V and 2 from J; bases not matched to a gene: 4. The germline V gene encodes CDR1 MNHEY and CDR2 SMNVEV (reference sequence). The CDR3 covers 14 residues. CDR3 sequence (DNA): TGTGCCAGCAGTTCAGGACAGGGACCCTACGAGCAGTACGTC. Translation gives CASSSGQGPYEQYV.

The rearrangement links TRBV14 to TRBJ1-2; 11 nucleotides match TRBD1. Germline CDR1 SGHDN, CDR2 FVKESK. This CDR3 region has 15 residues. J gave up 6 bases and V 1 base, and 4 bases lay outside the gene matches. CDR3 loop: CASSQGGQGADGYTF. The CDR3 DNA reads TGTGCCAGCAGCCAAGGTGGACAGGGGGCTGATGGCTACACCTTC.